These 20 T cell receptor beta chains came from one sample sequenced in a study of beta chain features in type 1 diabetes. The study, taken as a whole, reports: Type 1 diabetes patients had TCRB CDR3s that were shorter (moderately but significantly so) in all four CD4+ subsets.

The sequenced template was cDNA made from the entire isolated RNA. The repertoire was sequenced with immunoSEQ multiplex PCR; TCRdb's copy has only in-frame clones and lacks some. The sample carries 300,000 to 350,000 clones, roughly 14% recorded once. These receptors are not linked to any known antigen. The sequencing input was naive CD4+ T cells from blood. These receptors all stem from a woman under 30 with type 1 diabetes.

This clone has more than one count but fewer than ten. The genes are TRBV14 and TRBJ2-1, with D possibly matching TRBD1 (6 bases). Trimming took off 4 bases at V and 3 bases at J, with 16 bases between the two ends. The V gene's germline CDR1 is SGHDN and CDR2 FVKESK. This CDR3 spans 16 amino acids. The CDR3 region is CASSRRADSLYNEQFF. The CDR3 DNA follows: TGTGCCAGCAGCCGAAGGGCGGACAGCCTCTACAATGAGCAGTTCTTC.

In nucleotides, the CDR3 is TGTGCCAGCAGACCCGGACAGGCTAGCAATCAGCCCCAGCATTTT. This codes for CASRPGQASNQPQHF. This chain joins TRBV2 and TRBJ1-5; 7 bases align to TRBD1. Trimming took 6 bases from V and 0 from J; bases not matched to a gene: 5. CDR1 is SNHLY, CDR2 FYNNEI, per germline. This CDR3 spans 15 amino acids. Full variable domain (outside the CDR3, taken from reference TRBV2 and TRBJ1-5): EPEVTQTPSHQVTQMGQEVILRCVPISNHLYFYWYRQILGQKVEFLVSFYNNEISEKSEIFDDQFSVERPDGSNFTLKIRSTKLEDSAMYFCASRPGQASNQPQHFGDGTRLSIL.

V and J are TRBV7-9 and TRBJ2-3; 9 bases align to TRBD2. The CDR3 loop spans 14 amino acids. Trimming took 5 bases from V and 8 from J; bases not matched to a gene: 8. Looked up from germline, CDR1 is SEHNR and CDR2 is FQNEAQ (reference sequence). The CDR3 DNA sequence: TGTGCCAGCAGCCCCCAGCGGGAGGTCGTTACGCAGTATTTT. Its protein product is CASSPQREVVTQYF.

This clone was seen only a few times. The gene calls are TRBV7-2 and TRBJ2-1; no clear D gene. Germline values: CDR1 SGHTA, CDR2 FQGNSA. Trimming removed 0 bases from V and 4 bases from J, with 4 bases in between. This CDR3 contains 13 residues. This CDR3 reads CASSLAQYNEQFF. The DNA of the CDR3 is TGTGCCAGCAGCTTAGCACAGTACAATGAGCAGTTCTTC.

This clone was counted a few times. The J gene is TRBJ2-1, the V gene TRBV5-1, with a weak D call TRBD2 (6 bases). Per germline, CDR1 SGHRS and CDR2 YFSETQ. The ends were cut back, 0 bases at V and 7 bases at J, with 14 bases in the middle. This CDR3 is 15 amino acids long. DNA for the CDR3: TGCGCCAGCAGCTTGGCCGTGGGACTGGGTAATGAGCAGTTCTTC. This codes for CASSLAVGLGNEQFF.

This clone has just a few counts. The V call is TRBV25-1, the J call TRBJ1-2; 7 positions agree with TRBD1. Unmatched junction bases numbered 6, after V lost 4 bases and J lost 4 bases. The CDR3 consists of 14 residues. Germline V gene data show CDR1 as MGHDK and CDR2 as SYGVNS. The CDR3 region is CASSATGVGYGYTF. DNA for the CDR3: TGTGCCAGCAGTGCCACAGGGGTCGGCTATGGCTACACCTTC.

The chain uses TRBV10-2 and TRBJ2-1; D is perhaps TRBD2 (6 bases). CDR1 WSHSY and CDR2 SAAADI come from the germline V gene. The CDR3 length is 12 residues. V lost 8 bases and J lost 4, with 9 bases in between. The CDR3 DNA reads as TGCGCCAGCGCTAGCGTGTACAATGAGCAGTTCTTC. Translation: CASASVYNEQFF.

The V gene is TRBV5-1, the J gene TRBJ2-5; D gene unclear. The DNA matches TRBJ2-7 better at its end, which makes the J call doubtful. CDR1 and CDR2 (germline): SGHRS, YFSETQ. The CDR3 has 13 residues. The CDR3 coding sequence is TGCGCCAGCAGCTTCCGCGGCGACTACGAGCAGTACTTC. This gives the protein CASSFRGDYEQYF.

Here the CDR3 reads CASSPLGTAKETQYF. The CDR3 DNA follows: TGCGCCAGCAGCCCCCTCGGGACAGCAAAAGAGACCCAGTACTTC. The chain combines TRBV4-1 with TRBJ2-5; 7 nucleotides match TRBD1. J lost 3 bases, V lost 4 bases, and 8 bases had no gene match. The CDR3 loop spans 15 amino acids. Germline assignment: CDR1 MGHRA and CDR2 YSYEKL.

The rearrangement uses TRBV20-1 and TRBJ2-1; possible D gene TRBD2, 6 bases. Per germline, CDR1 DFQATT and CDR2 SNEGSKA (reference sequence). There are 11 residues in the CDR3. The CDR3 is CSVIAANEQFF. The CDR3 DNA is TGCAGCGTAATAGCGGCCAATGAGCAGTTCTTC.

This clone has just a few counts. The DNA is omitted, as the CDR3 cannot be located on it reliably, and the CDR3 follows TCRdb's listing. The chain combines TRBV2 with TRBJ2-1; the D segment call TRBD2 is taken from the table without a DNA check. With termini counted, the CDR3 has 12 amino acids. Germline V gene data show CDR1 as SNHLY and CDR2 as FYNNEI. The CDR3 is CASSEVAGGSFF.

The CDR3 sequence: CASSLRQGAAEQYF. CDR3 in DNA: TGTGCCAGCAGCTTGAGGCAGGGGGCAGCCGAGCAGTACTTC. The chain has TRBV5-4 and TRBJ2-7; 8 bases fit TRBD1. Germline V gene lookup returns CDR1 SGHNT and CDR2 YYREEE (reference sequence). This CDR3 is 14 amino acids long. J gave up 6 bases and V 1 base, and 6 bases lay outside the gene matches.

This chain uses TRBV25-1 with TRBJ1-2; a possible D gene is TRBD1 (6 bases). Trimming removed 3 bases from V and 8 bases from J, with 13 bases in between. Looked up from germline, CDR1 is MGHDK and CDR2 is SYGVNS. This CDR3 has 13 amino acids. The CDR3 spells CASSDYRVKGYTF. DNA for the CDR3: TGTGCCAGCAGTGATTACAGGGTTAAGGGCTACACCTTC.

The chain recombines TRBV10-3 with TRBJ2-7; 10 bases map to TRBD1. Germline V gives CDR1 ENHRY, CDR2 SYGVKD. J gave up 1 base and V 7 bases, and 4 bases lay outside the gene matches. This CDR3 has 14 residues. The CDR3 DNA reads as TGTGCCATCAACGGACAGGGGGGGTCCTACGAGCAGTACTTC. Translated, it gives CAINGQGGSYEQYF.

The gene calls are TRBV25-1 and TRBJ2-1; D is possibly TRBD2 (7 bases). CDR3 length: 15 residues. V was trimmed by 5 bases and J by 8 bases, leaving 19 bases between them. Per the germline V gene, CDR1 is MGHDK and CDR2 is SYGVNS. The CDR3 DNA follows: TGTGCCAGCAGTCTTGTGGGGGGGCTAATCCATGAGCAGTTCTTC. Translation gives CASSLVGGLIHEQFF.

Comment on this clone: One end of the junction varies from germline; a read error may be responsible. The chain is built from TRBV29-1 and TRBJ2-3; 7 positions agree with TRBD2. This CDR3 comprises 19 residues. Germline V gives CDR1 SQVTM, CDR2 ANQGSEA. The CDR3 DNA follows: TGCAGCGTGGAAGGGACTATGGATGGAGTTAGAAGCAGCACAGATACGCAGTATTTT. Translating gives CSVEGTMDGVRSSTDTQYF.

This clone appeared a few times. The V call is TRBV25-1, the J call TRBJ2-3; D is ambiguous. This CDR3 contains 16 residues. The V end was cut by 1 base, the J end by 2 bases, with 13 bases between. Germline V gives CDR1 MGHDK, CDR2 SYGVNS. The CDR3 sequence: CASSESRRSPTDTQYF. The CDR3 nucleotides are TGTGCCAGCAGTGAATCCCGTCGTTCCCCCACAGATACGCAGTATTTT. The full variable domain, in which reference TRBV25-1 and TRBJ2-3 provide the parts outside the CDR3, is EADIYQTPRYLVIGTGKKITLECSQTMGHDKMYWYQQDPGMELHLIHYSYGVNSTEKGDLSSESTVSRIRTEHFPLTLESARPSHTSQYLCASSESRRSPTDTQYFGPGTRLTVL.

This clone was observed a handful of times. The chain employs TRBV25-1 and TRBJ1-1; D is possibly TRBD1 (6 bases). Germline V CDR1 and CDR2: MGHDK, SYGVNS. With 8 bases removed from V and 1 base from J, the gap between germline ends came to 11 bases. CDR3 length equals 13 residues. The CDR3: CASEGEWNTEAFF. CDR3 bases: TGTGCCAGCGAGGGGGAGTGGAACACTGAAGCTTTCTTT.

V usage is TRBV30 and J usage is TRBJ2-7; 9 bases agree with TRBD1. This CDR3 contains 12 residues. Germline assignment: CDR1 GTSNPN and CDR2 SVGIG (reference sequence). Losses at the gene ends were 8 bases for V and 6 bases for J; bases not matched to a gene: 8. DNA of the CDR3: TGTGCCGGATCCGGGACAGGGACCGAGCAGTACTTC. This translates into CAGSGTGTEQYF.

This clone was picked up a small number of times. This chain joins TRBV6-5 and TRBJ2-6, with a tentative D call TRBD2 (5 bases). Deletions cut 9 bases from V and 0 bases from J, with 12 bases between. Per germline, CDR1 MNHEY and CDR2 SVGAGI. The CDR3 has 15 residues. For the CDR3, the DNA is TGTGCCAGTCGGGATCCCGGCTCTGGGGCCAACGTCCTGACTTTC. Protein sequence: CASRDPGSGANVLTF.